This T cell receptor beta chain appears in the sequencing data of a study of blood T cell repertoires in COVID-19. About the research overall: Spain, Italy and the United States supplied samples that represented acute and convalescent COVID-19. T cells, B-cell-depleted T cells, or PBMCs provided the cDNA or gDNA that served as material.

In the original workflow: Reference gene primer amplification yielded estimated nucleated cell counts. Here immunoSEQ multiplex PCR was the method, and the copy in TCRdb shows in-frame clones only, minus some. D and trimming were read from the DNA, whereas the V and J calls and clone size are those reported in that table. Of roughly 330,000 clones in the sample, roughly nine tenths were seen once. The germline V and J ends were trimmed by 6 bases and 3 bases, with 18 bases remaining between them. The germline gives CDR1 MNHEY, CDR2 SMNVEV (reference sequence). CDR3 size: 15 residues. The sequence came from a man aged 18 to 30 who had recovered from COVID-19. The chain employs TRBV27 and TRBJ2-7, with D perhaps TRBD2 (5 bases). The sample consisted of peripheral blood. The chain's CDR3 is CASRRGPRDFYEQYF. The DNA for the CDR3 is TGTGCCAGCAGGCGTGGACCCCGGGATTTCTACGAGCAGTACTTC.